The TCR beta chain described here comes from a study of T-cell memory formation after mild COVID-19. Overall study: The study found TCR clusters largely donor specific. Study outcomes and limitations: Clones shrinking between day 15 and 85 showed a balanced CD4/CD8 split, and those that grew later tilted toward CD4+.

Constant-segment primers served in 5'RACE that generated TCR alpha and TCR beta cDNA libraries bearing sample barcodes and UMIs. TCRdb analysed the 5' RACE reads with MiXCR anew, one entry per CDR3 protein. The sample lists 250,000 or so distinct CDR3 sequences; more than 15% were seen once. Germline CDR1 SQVTM, CDR2 ANQGSEA. Trimming stripped 6 bases from V and 4 bases from J, with 19 bases between. This CDR3 is 15 amino acids long. Regarding this clonotype: Its target is unknown.

The specimen was PBMCs or a T cell subset sorted from them (not recorded which). The chain recombines TRBV29-1 with TRBJ2-1, with a possible D match to TRBD2 (5 bases). This TCR came from a young man who had mild COVID-19 (a few samples of this study predate the infection). Cell type and time point are not known. CDR3 in amino acids: CSVVNDGEIYNEQFF. CDR3 in DNA: TGCAGCGTCGTCAACGACGGGGAAATTTACAATGAGCAGTTCTTC.